The next 2 T cell receptor beta chains were all read from a single sample in a study of PD-1 blockade in classical Hodgkin lymphoma. This table comes from immunoSEQ multiplex PCR, and its TCRdb copy is limited to in-frame clones, with some not included. Of about 32,000 clones in the sample, around 85% were seen once. Sample time point: cycle 4 day 1 (C4D1), after more than five weeks of nivolumab. Every single patient, without exception, relapsed after autologous stem cell transplantation, and brentuximab vedotin exposure varied. The material was peripheral blood mononuclear cells (PBMCs), obtained before the fourth cycle of nivolumab. Receptor source: a human donor with classical Hodgkin lymphoma.

This rearrangement joins TRBV5-8 to TRBJ1-2; possible D gene TRBD1, 5 bases. Germline lookup yields CDR1 SGHTS and CDR2 YDEGEE. Trimming shortened V by 1 base and J by 7 bases, and 8 bases separated the two germline ends. The CDR3 spans 12 residues. CDR3 sequence: CASSLHRSGYTF. As DNA, the CDR3 is TGTGCCAGCAGCTTGCACAGGAGTGGCTACACCTTC.

This clone has a handful of counts. The chain recombines TRBV7-2 with TRBJ1-1, with D perhaps matching TRBD1 (6 bases). Trimming removed 1 base from V and 11 bases from J, with 20 bases in between. The germline gives CDR1 SGHTA, CDR2 FQGNSA. The CDR3 sequence is 15 residues long. The CDR3, as DNA: TGTGCCAGCAGCTTAGATCAGGGGACGACCCGGGAGGCTTTCTTT. This translates into CASSLDQGTTREAFF.